Listed here are 12 T cell receptor beta chains from one sample, sequenced in a study of cytomegalovirus exposure and HLA in healthy donors. With 60 Vbeta and 13 Jbeta primers, the PCR was carried out. Produced via immunoSEQ multiplex PCR; TCRdb's table is partial and in-frame only. The sample has about 98,000 clones, about 81% seen once. Material for sequencing was PBMCs. These receptor sequences come from a man between 35 and 55 years old in good health and CMV-seronegative.

V is TRBV27 and J is TRBJ1-2; 11 bases fit TRBD1. V was clipped by 3 bases and J by 4 bases; unmatched bases: 7. This CDR3 has 16 amino acids. Germline loops: CDR1 MNHEY, CDR2 SMNVEV (reference sequence). Here the CDR3 reads CASSLTGQGATYGYTF. CDR3 coding DNA: TGTGCCAGCAGTTTGACTGGACAGGGGGCAACCTATGGCTACACCTTC.

V usage is TRBV27 and J usage is TRBJ1-5; D call uncertain. CDR1 and CDR2 (germline): MNHEY, SMNVEV (reference sequence). CDR3 length: 13 amino acids. The germline V and J ends were trimmed by 2 bases and 6 bases, with 8 bases remaining between them. CDR3: CASSLLSGQPQHF. CDR3 in DNA: TGTGCCAGCAGTTTACTCTCAGGTCAGCCCCAGCATTTT.

This clone came up a few times. The chain combines TRBV6-6 with TRBJ1-1; 7 nucleotides align to TRBD1. Germline V gene sequence: CDR1 MNHNY, CDR2 SVGAGI (reference sequence). The V and J ends lost 2 bases and 3 bases, in that order; junction bases with no gene match: 0. The CDR3 contains 13 residues. For the CDR3, the DNA is TGTGCCAGCAGTTACGGGACAGACACTGAAGCTTTCTTT. It encodes CASSYGTDTEAFF.

Only one count was recorded for this clone. The chain links TRBV18 to TRBJ2-7, with 7 positions matching TRBD1. Germline lookup yields CDR1 KGHSH and CDR2 LQKENI. V dropped 5 bases and J dropped 3; count of bases not matched to a gene: 10. The CDR3 is 15 residues long. The chain's CDR3 is CASSMTGIGFYEQYF. The CDR3 DNA sequence: TGTGCCAGCTCAATGACAGGGATTGGATTCTACGAGCAGTACTTC. Full variable domain (remainder filled in from reference TRBV18 and TRBJ2-7): NAGVMQNPRHLVRRRGQEARLRCSPMKGHSHVYWYRQLPEEGLKFMVYLQKENIIDESGMPKERFSAEFPKEGPSILRIQQVVRGDSAAYFCASSMTGIGFYEQYFGPGTRLTVT.

The chain has TRBV10-1 and TRBJ1-6, with 10 bases matching TRBD1. CDR1 is WNHNN, CDR2 SYGVQD, per germline (reference sequence). V dropped 6 bases and J dropped 9; count of bases not matched to a gene: 11. There are 16 residues in the CDR3. The CDR3 bases are TGCGCCAGCAGGCATCTACAGGGACAGGGGATTTCACCCCTCCACTTT. Protein sequence: CASRHLQGQGISPLHF.

The chain combines TRBV7-8 with TRBJ1-2; D is unclear. The germline V gene encodes CDR1 SGHVS and CDR2 FQNEAQ. The ends were cut back, 1 base at V and 2 bases at J, with 8 bases in the middle. The CDR3 runs to 14 residues. DNA for the CDR3: TGTGCCAGCAGCTTAGTACCCAGGAACTATGGCTACACCTTC. Translating gives CASSLVPRNYGYTF.

The sample holds a few counts of this clone. The V and J genes are TRBV6-4 and TRBJ1-2; maybe TRBD1 (5 bases). V was shortened by 2 bases and J by 8 bases, with 15 bases between the two germline ends. The CDR3 covers 14 residues. Germline V gene data show CDR1 as MRHNA and CDR2 as SNTAGT. CDR3 in DNA: TGTGCCAGCAGTGACGGTGCGGGGCGAAGAGGCTACACCTTC. Residues: CASSDGAGRRGYTF.

With respect to this clone: The junction departs from germline at one end; a sequencing error may be responsible. The rearrangement links TRBV13 to TRBJ1-6; D remains ambiguous. Germline V lookup: CDR1 PRHDT, CDR2 FYEKMQ (reference sequence). There are 17 residues in the CDR3. The CDR3 DNA is TGTGCCAGCGGCTTAGGGCCGATAACCAACAATAATTCACCCCTCCACTTT. Encoded protein: CASGLGPITNNNSPLHF.

V usage is TRBV28 and J usage is TRBJ2-7, with TRBD1 identical over 7 bases. V lost 8 bases to trimming and J lost 3 bases; unmatched junction nucleotides: 10. The CDR3 consists of 14 residues. Germline CDR1 MDHEN, CDR2 SYDVKM. The CDR3 sequence: CASAPGTEIYEQYF. CDR3 sequence (DNA): TGTGCCAGCGCACCCGGGACAGAGATCTACGAGCAGTACTTC.

This chain links TRBV12-5 with TRBJ2-5; 9 bases agree with TRBD1. The CDR3 is made up of 19 amino acids. Germline V gene data show CDR1 as LGHNT and CDR2 as FRNRAP. Trimming removed 1 base from V and 2 bases from J; junction bases left unmatched: 14. CDR3 nucleotide sequence: TGTGCTAGTGGTTTGGGACTCCCGGGACAGGGCGCCAAACAAGAGACCCAGTACTTC. It translates to CASGLGLPGQGAKQETQYF.

The V gene is TRBV10-1, the J gene TRBJ2-7; TRBD1 matches at 9 bases. CDR3 length: 12 residues. V gave up 6 bases and J gave up 6 bases; unmatched junction bases: 3. CDR1 is WNHNN, CDR2 SYGVQD, per germline (reference sequence). In DNA, the CDR3 is TGCGCCAGCAGGGACAGGGGCGGCGAGCAGTACTTC. Its protein product is CASRDRGGEQYF.

The table lists this clone with a count of one. The J gene is TRBJ2-1, the V gene TRBV2; D ambiguous. The V end was cut by 5 bases, the J end by 2 bases, with 7 bases between. Per the germline V gene, CDR1 is SNHLY and CDR2 is FYNNEI. There are 13 residues in the CDR3. The CDR3 DNA is TGTGCCAGCAGTACCCAGACCTACAATGAGCAGTTCTTC. As protein: CASSTQTYNEQFF.